This paragraph covers one T cell receptor (beta chain) sequence. Antigen specificity is unknown. Looked up from germline, CDR1 is SGHNT and CDR2 is YYREEE (reference sequence). The V gene end was trimmed by 0 bases and the J gene end by 2 bases; junction bases not matched to a gene: 10. This CDR3 region has 17 residues. PCR used 60 Vbeta primers and 13 Jbeta primers. This table comes from immunoSEQ multiplex PCR, and its TCRdb copy is limited to in-frame clones, with some not included. The table shows 150,000 to 200,000 clones, with approximately 80% occurring only once. This entry comes from a study of cytomegalovirus exposure and HLA in healthy donors. Each donor's status was that of a healthy bone marrow donor. General study results and limits: Reportedly, fewer N-insertions than the roughly 700-donor mean appeared in an Asian-associated ancestry cluster in a later analysis.

Sequencing was done on a sample of PBMCs. This clonotype was obtained from a middle-aged woman in good health and CMV-seropositive. This chain connects TRBV5-4 to TRBJ2-7; 8 nucleotides agree with TRBD2. CDR3 sequence (DNA): TGTGCCAGCAGCTTGGGGGGTGCGGGAGGATTGGCCTACGAGCAGTACTTC. Its translation is CASSLGGAGGLAYEQYF.